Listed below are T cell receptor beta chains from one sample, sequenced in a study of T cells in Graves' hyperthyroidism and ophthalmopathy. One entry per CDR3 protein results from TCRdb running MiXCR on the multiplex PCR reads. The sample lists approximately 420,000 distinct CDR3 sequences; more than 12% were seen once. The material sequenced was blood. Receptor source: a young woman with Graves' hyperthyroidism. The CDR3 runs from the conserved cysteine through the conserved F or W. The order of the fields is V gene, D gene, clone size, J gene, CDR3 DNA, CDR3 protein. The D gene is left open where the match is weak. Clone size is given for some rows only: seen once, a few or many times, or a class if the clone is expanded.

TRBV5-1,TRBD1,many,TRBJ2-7,TGCGCCAGCAGCTTGCCGGGGGACAGGGTCTCTTCCGAGCAGTACTTC,CASSLPGDRVSSEQYF
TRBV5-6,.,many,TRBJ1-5,TGTGCCAGCAGCTCAGGGTACAATCAGCCCCAGCATTTT,CASSSGYNQPQHF
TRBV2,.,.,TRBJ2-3,TGTGCCAGCAGATTCAACTTGGGCACAGATACGCAGTATTTT,CASRFNLGTDTQYF
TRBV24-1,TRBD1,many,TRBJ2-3,TGTGCCACCAGTGACCGACAGGGGAAGCGCGTTGATACGCAGTATTTT,CATSDRQGKRVDTQYF
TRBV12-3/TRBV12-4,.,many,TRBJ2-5,TGTGCCAGCAGGCGACAGCAAGAGACCCAGTACTTC,CASRRQQETQYF
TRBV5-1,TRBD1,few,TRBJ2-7,TGCGCCAGCAGCTTGGGGACAGGGAGCGAGCAGTACTTC,CASSLGTGSEQYF
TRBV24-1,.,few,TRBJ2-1,TGTGCCACCAGTGATTTCGGTGGGAGTCTTAAAACCTACAATGAGCAGTTCTTC,CATSDFGGSLKTYNEQFF
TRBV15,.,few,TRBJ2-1,TGTGCCACCAGTCCAGGCAAGTCCTACAATGAGCAGTTCTTC,CATSPGKSYNEQFF
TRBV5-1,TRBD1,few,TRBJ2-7,TGCGCCAGCAGCTTGGCCGGGACAGGGGTTAGCGAGCAGTACTTC,CASSLAGTGVSEQYF
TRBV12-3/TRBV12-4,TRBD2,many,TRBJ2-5,TGTGCCAGCAGTACGTTAGCGGGAGGGTTAGAGACCCAGTACTTC,CASSTLAGGLETQYF
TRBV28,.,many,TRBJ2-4,TGTGCCAGCAGTTTCCGGGGAAAATTAGCTTTGGTGAAGGGGGCCAAAAACATTCAGTACTTC,CASSFRGKLALVKGAKNIQYF
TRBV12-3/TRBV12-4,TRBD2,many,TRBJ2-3,TGTGCCAGCAGTTTACGGCGGGAGTCCGCAGATACGCAGTATTTT,CASSLRRESADTQYF
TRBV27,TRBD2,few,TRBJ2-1,TGTGCCAGCAGTAAATTAGCGGGGAACTACAATGAGCAGTTCTTC,CASSKLAGNYNEQFF
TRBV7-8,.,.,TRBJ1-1,TGTGCCAGCAGCTCGTTCTTAGAAGTGGCTTTCTTT,CASSSFLEVAFF
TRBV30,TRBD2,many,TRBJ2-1,TGTGCCTGGAGTGCCGGGACTAGCGGATACAATGAGCAGTTCTTC,CAWSAGTSGYNEQFF
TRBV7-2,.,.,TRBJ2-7,TGTGCCAGCAGCCCCCCAGGGAGCTCCTACGAGCGGTACTTC,CASSPPGSSYERYF
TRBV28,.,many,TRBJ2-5,TGTGCCAGCAGTTCCCGGGACGGAGGGTTCGAGACCCAGTACTTC,CASSSRDGGFETQYF
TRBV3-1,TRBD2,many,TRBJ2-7,TGTGCCAGCAGCCCCCAGCCTAGCGGGACCGAGCAGTACTTC,CASSPQPSGTEQYF
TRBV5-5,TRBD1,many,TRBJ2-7,TGTGCCAGCAGCATAACCGGGACAGGGATCGAGCAGTACTTC,CASSITGTGIEQYF
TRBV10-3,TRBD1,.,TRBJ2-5,TGTGCCATCAGTGAGTCGGCAGGGGGTAGGGAGACCCAGTACTTC,CAISESAGGRETQYF
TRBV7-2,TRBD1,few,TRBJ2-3,TGTGCCAGCAGCTCCGGACAGGGCCCTTCAGATACGCAGTATTTT,CASSSGQGPSDTQYF
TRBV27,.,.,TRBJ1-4,TGTGCCAGCAGCGGGGACCCCATTCGGGAAAAACTGTTTTTT,CASSGDPIREKLFF
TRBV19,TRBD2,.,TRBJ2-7,TGTGCCTCTAAAGGGACTAGCGGGACCCACGAGCAGTACTTC,CASKGTSGTHEQYF
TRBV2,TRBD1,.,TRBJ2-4,TGTGCCAGCAGTGGGACAGGGGTCCCAAACATTCAGTACTTC,CASSGTGVPNIQYF
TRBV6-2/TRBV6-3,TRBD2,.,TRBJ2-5,TGTGCCAGCAGTTACTCGAGACTAGCAGGGGAGACCCAGTACTTC,CASSYSRLAGETQYF
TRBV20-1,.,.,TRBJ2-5,TGCAGTGCTAGGGACGGACAAGAGACCCAGTACTTC,CSARDGQETQYF
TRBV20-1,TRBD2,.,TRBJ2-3,TGCAGTGCGCCGGGACTAGCGGGATTACGCGGCACAGATACGCAGTATTTT,CSAPGLAGLRGTDTQYF
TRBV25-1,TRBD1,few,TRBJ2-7,TGTGCCAGCAATCCGGACAGGGGGGATTACGAGCAGTACTTC,CASNPDRGDYEQYF
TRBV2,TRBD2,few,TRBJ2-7,TGTGCCAGCAGTGAAATGGGACTAGCGGTCTCCTACGAGCAGTACTTC,CASSEMGLAVSYEQYF